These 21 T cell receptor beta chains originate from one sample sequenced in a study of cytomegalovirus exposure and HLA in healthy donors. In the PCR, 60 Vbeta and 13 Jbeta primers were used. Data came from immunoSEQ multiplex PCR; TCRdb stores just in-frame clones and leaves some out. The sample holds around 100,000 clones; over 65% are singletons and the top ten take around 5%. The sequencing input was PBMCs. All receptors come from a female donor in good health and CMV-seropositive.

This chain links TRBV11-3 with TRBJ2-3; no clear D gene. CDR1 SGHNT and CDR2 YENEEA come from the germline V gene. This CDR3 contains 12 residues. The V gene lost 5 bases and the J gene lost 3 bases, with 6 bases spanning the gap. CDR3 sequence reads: CASSPGTDTQYF. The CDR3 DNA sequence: TGTGCCAGCAGCCCCGGGACAGATACGCAGTATTTT.

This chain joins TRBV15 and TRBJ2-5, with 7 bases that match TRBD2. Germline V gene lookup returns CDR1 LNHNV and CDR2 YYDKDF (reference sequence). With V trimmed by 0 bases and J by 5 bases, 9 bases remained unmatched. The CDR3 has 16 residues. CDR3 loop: CATSRDFEGGQETQYF. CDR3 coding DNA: TGTGCCACCAGCAGAGATTTTGAGGGAGGGCAGGAGACCCAGTACTTC.

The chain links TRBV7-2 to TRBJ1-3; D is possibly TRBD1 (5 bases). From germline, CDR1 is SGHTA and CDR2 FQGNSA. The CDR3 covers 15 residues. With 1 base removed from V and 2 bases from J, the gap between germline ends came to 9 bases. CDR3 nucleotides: TGTGCCAGCAGCTTAGGGTCAGGGACTGGAAACACCATATATTTT. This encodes CASSLGSGTGNTIYF.

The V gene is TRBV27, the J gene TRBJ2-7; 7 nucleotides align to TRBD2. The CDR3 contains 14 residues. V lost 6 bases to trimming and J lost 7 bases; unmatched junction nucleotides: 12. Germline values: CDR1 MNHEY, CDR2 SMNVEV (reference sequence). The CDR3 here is CASSLLRGVGEQYF. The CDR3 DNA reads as TGTGCCAGCAGCCTTCTTCGGGGGGTGGGGGAGCAGTACTTC.

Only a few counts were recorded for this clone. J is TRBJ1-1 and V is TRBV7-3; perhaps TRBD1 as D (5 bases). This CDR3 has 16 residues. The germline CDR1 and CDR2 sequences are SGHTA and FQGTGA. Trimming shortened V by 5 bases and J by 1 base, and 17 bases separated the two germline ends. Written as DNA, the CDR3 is TGTGCCAGCAGCCCACGTCCCAGGGCGAGGAACACTGAAGCTTTCTTT. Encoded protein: CASSPRPRARNTEAFF.

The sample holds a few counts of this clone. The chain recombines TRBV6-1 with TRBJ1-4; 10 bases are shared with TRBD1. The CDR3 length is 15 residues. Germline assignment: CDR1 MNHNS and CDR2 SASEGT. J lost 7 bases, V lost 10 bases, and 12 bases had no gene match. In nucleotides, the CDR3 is TGTGCCATCTCAGGAGGGACAGGGGAGGTTGAAAAACTGTTTTTT. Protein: CAISGGTGEVEKLFF.

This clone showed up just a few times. This chain's CDR3 is CASSSMGDRGHEQYF. In DNA form, the CDR3 reads TGCGCCAGCAGCTCCATGGGGGACAGGGGCCACGAGCAGTACTTC. The V and J genes are TRBV5-1 and TRBJ2-7; 10 nucleotides line up with TRBD1. The germline gives CDR1 SGHRS, CDR2 YFSETQ. The length of the CDR3 is 15 residues. Losses at the gene ends were 3 bases for V and 5 bases for J; bases not matched to a gene: 8.

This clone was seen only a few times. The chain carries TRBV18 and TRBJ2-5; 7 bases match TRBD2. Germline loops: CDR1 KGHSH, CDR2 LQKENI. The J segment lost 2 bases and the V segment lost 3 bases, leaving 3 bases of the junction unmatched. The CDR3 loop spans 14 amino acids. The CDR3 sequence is CASSPRTSQETQYF. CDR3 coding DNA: TGTGCCAGCTCACCCCGGACTAGTCAAGAGACCCAGTACTTC.

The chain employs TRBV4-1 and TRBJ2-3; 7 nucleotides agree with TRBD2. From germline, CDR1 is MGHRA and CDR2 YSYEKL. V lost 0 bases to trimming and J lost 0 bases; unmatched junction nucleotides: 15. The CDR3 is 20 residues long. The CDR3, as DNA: TGCGCCAGCAGCCAAGAATCCCCCGCGGGGGTCTATATAAGCACAGATACGCAGTATTTT. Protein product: CASSQESPAGVYISTDTQYF.

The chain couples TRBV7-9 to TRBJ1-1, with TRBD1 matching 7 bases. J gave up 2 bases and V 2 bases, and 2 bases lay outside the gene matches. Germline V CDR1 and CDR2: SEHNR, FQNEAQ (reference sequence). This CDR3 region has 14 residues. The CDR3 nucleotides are TGTGCCAGCAGCTTAACAGGGGAAAACACTGAAGCTTTCTTT. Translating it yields CASSLTGENTEAFF.

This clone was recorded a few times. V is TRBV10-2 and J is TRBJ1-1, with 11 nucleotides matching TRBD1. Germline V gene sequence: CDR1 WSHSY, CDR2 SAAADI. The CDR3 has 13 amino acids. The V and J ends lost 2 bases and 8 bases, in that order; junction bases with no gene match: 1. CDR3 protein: CASSERTGGEAFF. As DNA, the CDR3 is TGCGCCAGCAGTGAGAGGACAGGGGGCGAAGCTTTCTTT.

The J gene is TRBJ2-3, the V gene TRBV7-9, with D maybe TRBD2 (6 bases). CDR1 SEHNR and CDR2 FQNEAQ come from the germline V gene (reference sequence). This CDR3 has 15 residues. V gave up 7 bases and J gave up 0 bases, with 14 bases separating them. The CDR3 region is CASMRGGASTDTQYF. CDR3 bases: TGTGCCAGCATGCGGGGCGGGGCCAGCACAGATACGCAGTATTTT.

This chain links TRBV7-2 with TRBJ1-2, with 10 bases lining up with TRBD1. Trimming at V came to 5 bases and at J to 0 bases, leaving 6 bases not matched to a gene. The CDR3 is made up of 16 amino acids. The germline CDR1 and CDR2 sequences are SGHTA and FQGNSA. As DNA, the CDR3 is TGTGCCAGCAGCCCGACAGGGGGCTTATCTAACTATGGCTACACCTTC. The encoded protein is CASSPTGGLSNYGYTF. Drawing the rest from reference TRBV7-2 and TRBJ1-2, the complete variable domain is GAGVSQSPSNKVTEKGKDVELRCDPISGHTALYWYRQSLGQGLEFLIYFQGNSAPDKSGLPSDRFSAERTGGSVSTLTIQRTQQEDSAVYLCASSPTGGLSNYGYTFGSGTRLTVV.

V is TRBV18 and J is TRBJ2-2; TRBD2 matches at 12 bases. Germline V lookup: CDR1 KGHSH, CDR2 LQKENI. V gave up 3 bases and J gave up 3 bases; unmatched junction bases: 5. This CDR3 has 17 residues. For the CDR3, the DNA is TGTGCCAGCTCACCGCGACTAGCGGGGGTAGACACCGGGGAGCTGTTTTTT. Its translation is CASSPRLAGVDTGELFF.

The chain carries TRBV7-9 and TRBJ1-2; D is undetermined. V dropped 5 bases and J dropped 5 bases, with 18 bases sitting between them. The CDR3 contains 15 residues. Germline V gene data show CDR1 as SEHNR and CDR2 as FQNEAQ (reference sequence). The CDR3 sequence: CASSPLEGVGYGYTF. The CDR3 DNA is TGTGCCAGCAGCCCCCTGGAGGGAGTAGGATATGGCTACACCTTC. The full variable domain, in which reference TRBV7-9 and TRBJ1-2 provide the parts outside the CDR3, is DTGVSQNPRHKITKRGQNVTFRCDPISEHNRLYWYRQTLGQGPEFLTYFQNEAQLEKSRLLSDRFSAERPKGSFSTLEIQRTEQGDSAMYLCASSPLEGVGYGYTFGSGTRLTVV.

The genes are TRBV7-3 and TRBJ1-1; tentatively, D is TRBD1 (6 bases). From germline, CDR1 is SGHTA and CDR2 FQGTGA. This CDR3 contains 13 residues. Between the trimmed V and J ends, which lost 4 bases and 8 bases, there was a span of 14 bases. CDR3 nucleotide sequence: TGTGCCAGCAGCTCTAAAGGGACATCCGAAGCTTTCTTT. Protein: CASSSKGTSEAFF. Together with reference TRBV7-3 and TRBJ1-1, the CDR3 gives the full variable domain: GAGVSQTPSNKVTEKGKYVELRCDPISGHTALYWYRQSLGQGPEFLIYFQGTGAADDSGLPNDRFFAVRPEGSVSTLKIQRTERGDSAVYLCASSSKGTSEAFFGQGTRLTVV.

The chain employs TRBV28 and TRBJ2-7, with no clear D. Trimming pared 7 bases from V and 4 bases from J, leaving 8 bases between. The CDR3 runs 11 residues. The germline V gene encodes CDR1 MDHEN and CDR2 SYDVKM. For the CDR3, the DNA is TGTGCCAGCACGACAAGTTACGAGCAGTACTTC. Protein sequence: CASTTSYEQYF.

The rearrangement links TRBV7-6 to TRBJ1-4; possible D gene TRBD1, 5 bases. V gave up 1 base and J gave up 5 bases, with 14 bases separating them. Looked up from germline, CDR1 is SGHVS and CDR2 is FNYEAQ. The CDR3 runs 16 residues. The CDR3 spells CASSLVDGGINEKLFF. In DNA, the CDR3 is TGTGCCAGCAGCTTAGTCGACGGGGGGATAAATGAAAAACTGTTTTTT.

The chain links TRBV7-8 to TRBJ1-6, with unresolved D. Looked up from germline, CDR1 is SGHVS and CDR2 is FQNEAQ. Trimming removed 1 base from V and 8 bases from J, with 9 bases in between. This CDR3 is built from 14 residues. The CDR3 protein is CASSLEARYSPLHF. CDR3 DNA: TGTGCCAGCAGCTTAGAGGCGAGGTATTCACCCCTCCACTTT.

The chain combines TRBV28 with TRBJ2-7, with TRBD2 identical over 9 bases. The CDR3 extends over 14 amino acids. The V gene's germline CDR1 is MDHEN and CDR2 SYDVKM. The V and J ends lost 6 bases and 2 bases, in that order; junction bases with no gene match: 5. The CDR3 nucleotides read TGTGCCAGCAGGGTAGCGGGAGCAACCTACGAGCAGTACTTC. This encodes CASRVAGATYEQYF.

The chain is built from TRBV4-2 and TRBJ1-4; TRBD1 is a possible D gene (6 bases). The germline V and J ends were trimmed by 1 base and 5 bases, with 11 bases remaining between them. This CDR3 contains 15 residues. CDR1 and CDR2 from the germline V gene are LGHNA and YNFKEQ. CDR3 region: CASSQADGQNEKLFF. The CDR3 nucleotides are TGTGCCAGCAGCCAAGCTGACGGACAGAATGAAAAACTGTTTTTT.